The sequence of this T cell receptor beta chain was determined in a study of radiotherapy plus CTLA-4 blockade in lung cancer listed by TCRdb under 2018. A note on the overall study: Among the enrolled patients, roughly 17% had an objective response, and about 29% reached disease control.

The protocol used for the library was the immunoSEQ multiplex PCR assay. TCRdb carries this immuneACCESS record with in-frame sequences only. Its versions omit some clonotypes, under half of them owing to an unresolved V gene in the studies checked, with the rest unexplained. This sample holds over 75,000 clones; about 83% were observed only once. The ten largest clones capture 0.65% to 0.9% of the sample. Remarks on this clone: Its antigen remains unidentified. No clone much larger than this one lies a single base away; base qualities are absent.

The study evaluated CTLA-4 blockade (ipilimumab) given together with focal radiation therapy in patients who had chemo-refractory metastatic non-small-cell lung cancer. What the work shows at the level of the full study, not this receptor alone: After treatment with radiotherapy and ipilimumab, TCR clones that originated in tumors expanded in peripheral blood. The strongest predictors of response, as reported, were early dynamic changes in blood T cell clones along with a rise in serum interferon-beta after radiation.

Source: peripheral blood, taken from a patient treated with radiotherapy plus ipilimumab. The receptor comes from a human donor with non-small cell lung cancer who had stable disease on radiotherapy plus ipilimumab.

Here the CDR3 is given as CASSVGTGQETQYF. In nucleotide form, the sequence is TGTGCCAGCAGCGTAGGTACAGGCCAAGAGACCCAGTACTTC. The chain is made from TRBV9 and TRBJ2-5; matching of 5 bases hints at TRBD1 as the D gene. There are 14 amino acids in the CDR3, from cysteine to phenylalanine inclusive. The only DNA kept is the CDR3, 42 bases in frame from the first base. V sheds 0 bases and J sheds 1 base, leaving 7 bases between their ends. The CDR1 and CDR2 encoded by the germline V gene are SGDLS and YYNGEE.